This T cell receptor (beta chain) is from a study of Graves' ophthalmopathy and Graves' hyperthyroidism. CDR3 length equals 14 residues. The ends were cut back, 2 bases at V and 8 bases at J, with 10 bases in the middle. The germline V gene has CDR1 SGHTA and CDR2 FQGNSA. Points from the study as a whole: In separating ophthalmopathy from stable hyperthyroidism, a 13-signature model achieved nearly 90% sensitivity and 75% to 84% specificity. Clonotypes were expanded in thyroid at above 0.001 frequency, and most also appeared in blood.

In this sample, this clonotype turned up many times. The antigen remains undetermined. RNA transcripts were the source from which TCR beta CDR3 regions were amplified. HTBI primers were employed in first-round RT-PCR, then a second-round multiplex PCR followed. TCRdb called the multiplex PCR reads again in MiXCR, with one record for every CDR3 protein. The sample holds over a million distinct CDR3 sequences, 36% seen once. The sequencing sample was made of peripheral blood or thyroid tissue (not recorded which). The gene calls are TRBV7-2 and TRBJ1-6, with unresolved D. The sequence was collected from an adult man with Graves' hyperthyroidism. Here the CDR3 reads CASSLRDTDSPLHF. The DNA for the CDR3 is TGTGCCAGCAGCTTAAGAGACACCGATTCACCCCTCCACTTT. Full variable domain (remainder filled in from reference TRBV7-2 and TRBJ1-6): GAGVSQSPSNKVTEKGKDVELRCDPISGHTALYWYRQSLGQGLEFLIYFQGNSAPDKSGLPSDRFSAERTGGSVSTLTIQRTQQEDSAVYLCASSLRDTDSPLHFGNGTRLTVT.